A single sample gave rise to the 3 T cell receptor beta chains below, sequenced in a study of CD8+ T cells in alopecia areata. The treatment is: oral pan-JAK inhibitor, 5-10 mg twice daily. cDNA prepared by RNA extraction and subsequent reverse transcription served as the template for sequencing. Method: immunoSEQ multiplex PCR; TCRdb's copy keeps in-frame clones and lacks some. The data show 200,000 or so clones, over 40% seen once. Specimen: CD4+ T cells sorted from blood, collected between weeks 36 and 40, from a patient treated with tofacitinib. The receptors were sampled from a human donor with alopecia areata.

Details on this clone: This could be a read error, since a much larger clone is one nucleotide away. The identical CDR3 is also encoded by other nucleotide sequences in the sample. The chain links TRBV6-1 to TRBJ1-1; TRBD1 matches 9 bases. CDR1 MNHNS and CDR2 SASEGT come from the germline V gene. The length of the CDR3 is 14 residues. V shed 6 bases and J 0 bases; nucleotides not matched to a gene: 2. This CDR3 is CASSRTGVNTEAFF. The CDR3 coding sequence is TGTGCCAGCAGCAGGACAGGGGTGAACACTGAAGCTTTCTTT.

This chain joins TRBV29-1 and TRBJ2-1; TRBD2 matches at 8 bases. The V gene end was trimmed by 2 bases and the J gene end by 8 bases; junction bases not matched to a gene: 8. The CDR3 totals 14 residues. Germline V gene data show CDR1 as SQVTM and CDR2 as ANQGSEA. In DNA, the CDR3 is TGCAGCGTTGAACGGGGGACTAGAGGCGATGAGCAGTTCTTC. Translation gives CSVERGTRGDEQFF.

This chain joins TRBV29-1 and TRBJ2-7, with D tentatively TRBD1 (5 bases). Germline V CDR1 and CDR2: SQVTM, ANQGSEA. CDR3 length: 13 amino acids. The V gene lost 4 bases and the J gene lost 0 bases, with 10 bases spanning the gap. CDR3 residues: CSVATGSSYEQYF. DNA for the CDR3: TGCAGCGTTGCCACAGGCAGCTCCTACGAGCAGTACTTC.